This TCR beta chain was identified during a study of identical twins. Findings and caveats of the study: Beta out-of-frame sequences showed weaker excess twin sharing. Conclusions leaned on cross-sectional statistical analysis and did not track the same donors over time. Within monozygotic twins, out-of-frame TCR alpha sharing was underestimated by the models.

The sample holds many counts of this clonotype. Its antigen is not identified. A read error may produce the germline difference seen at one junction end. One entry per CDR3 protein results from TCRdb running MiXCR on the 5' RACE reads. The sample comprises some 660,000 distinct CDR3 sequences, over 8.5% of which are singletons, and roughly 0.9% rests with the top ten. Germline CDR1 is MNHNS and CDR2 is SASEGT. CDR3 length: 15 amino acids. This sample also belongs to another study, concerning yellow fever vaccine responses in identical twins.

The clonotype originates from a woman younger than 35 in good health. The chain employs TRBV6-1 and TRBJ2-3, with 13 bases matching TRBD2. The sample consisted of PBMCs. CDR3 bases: TGCGCCAGCAGGACTAGCGGGGGTGGCACAGATACGCAGTATTTT. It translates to CASRTSGGGTDTQYF.